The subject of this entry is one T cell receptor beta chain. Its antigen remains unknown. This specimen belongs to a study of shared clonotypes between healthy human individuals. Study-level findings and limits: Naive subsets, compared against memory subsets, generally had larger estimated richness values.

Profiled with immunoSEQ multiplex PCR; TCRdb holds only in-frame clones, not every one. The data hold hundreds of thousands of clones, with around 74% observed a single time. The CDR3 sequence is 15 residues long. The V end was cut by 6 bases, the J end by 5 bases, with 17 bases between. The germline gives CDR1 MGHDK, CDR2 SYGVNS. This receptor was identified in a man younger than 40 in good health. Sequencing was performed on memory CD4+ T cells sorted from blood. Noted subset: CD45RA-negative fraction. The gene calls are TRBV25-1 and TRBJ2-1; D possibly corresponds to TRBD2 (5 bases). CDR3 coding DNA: TGTGCCAGCAGGATTGGGAAGGGAGTTAACAATGAGCAGTTCTTC. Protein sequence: CASRIGKGVNNEQFF.